Below are 18 T cell receptor beta chains sequenced from a single sample in a study of T cell repertoires in ileal Crohn's disease. Profiled with immunoSEQ multiplex PCR; TCRdb holds only in-frame clones, not every one. The table includes roughly 7,000 clones, 65% to 80% detected once. Sequenced input: ileal tissue. Receptor source: an adult with Crohn's disease.

This chain joins TRBV2 and TRBJ2-2; TRBD1 matches 8 bases. Germline CDR1 SNHLY, CDR2 FYNNEI. This CDR3 region has 15 residues. V was clipped by 4 bases and J by 6 bases; unmatched bases: 7. The CDR3 here is CASSARTGSAGELFF. The CDR3 DNA reads TGTGCCAGCAGTGCCCGGACAGGGTCGGCCGGGGAGCTGTTTTTT.

This chain uses TRBV6-1 with TRBJ2-1, with a tentative D call TRBD1 (5 bases). V lost 1 base and J 5 bases, leaving 18 bases between the germline ends. Germline loops: CDR1 MNHNS, CDR2 SASEGT. The CDR3 length is 17 residues. Here the CDR3 DNA reads TGTGCCAGCAGTGAAGAAGAAGGGGTAGCCGGTAACAATGAGCAGTTCTTC. The encoded protein is CASSEEEGVAGNNEQFF.

The chain has TRBV10-1 and TRBJ1-5, with TRBD1 as a possible D gene (5 bases). The CDR3 spans 12 residues. The V gene's germline CDR1 is WNHNN and CDR2 SYGVQD (reference sequence). V shed 0 bases and J shed 9 bases, with 6 bases lying between them. CDR3 sequence reads: CASSESGRPQHF. The DNA for the CDR3 is TGCGCCAGCAGTGAGTCGGGGCGGCCCCAGCATTTT.

The rearrangement joins TRBV9 to TRBJ2-7, with a weak D call TRBD2 (5 bases). The V end lost 0 bases, the J end lost 7 bases, and 14 bases lay between the germline ends. Per germline, CDR1 SGDLS and CDR2 YYNGEE. This CDR3 is 14 amino acids long. The CDR3 protein is CASSVDGGFLEQYF. Here the CDR3 DNA reads TGTGCCAGCAGCGTAGATGGAGGATTCCTGGAGCAGTACTTC. The full variable domain, its missing parts supplied by reference TRBV9 and TRBJ2-7, is DSGVTQTPKHLITATGQRVTLRCSPRSGDLSVYWYQQSLDQGLQFLIQYYNGEERAKGNILERFSAQQFPDLHSELNLSSLELGDSALYFCASSVDGGFLEQYFGPGTRLTVT.

V and J are TRBV28 and TRBJ2-5; 7 bases align to TRBD1. The J call may not be correct, given that the DNA end is closer to TRBJ2-7. Germline loops: CDR1 MDHEN, CDR2 SYDVKM. The CDR3 loop spans 12 amino acids. CDR3 protein: CASSSTGPEQYF. CDR3 sequence (DNA): TGTGCCAGCAGTTCGACAGGGCCCGAGCAGTACTTC.

The rearrangement uses TRBV11-2 and TRBJ1-1, with TRBD1 matching over 8 bases. This CDR3 has 14 amino acids. Germline-derived CDR1 and CDR2 are SGHAT and FQNNGV. V shed 5 bases and J 4 bases; nucleotides not matched to a gene: 6. The DNA of the CDR3 is TGTGCCAGCAGCGTACAGGGGGTGGGCACTGAAGCTTTCTTT. Its translation: CASSVQGVGTEAFF. The full variable domain, rest sourced from reference TRBV11-2 and TRBJ1-1, is EAGVAQSPRYKIIEKRQSVAFWCNPISGHATLYWYQQILGQGPKLLIQFQNNGVVDDSQLPKDRFSAERLKGVDSTLKIQPAKLEDSAVYLCASSVQGVGTEAFFGQGTRLTVV.

About this clone itself: The identical CDR3 is also encoded by other nucleotide sequences in the sample. This rearrangement joins TRBV2 to TRBJ2-7, with TRBD1 identical over 7 bases. Germline V gives CDR1 SNHLY, CDR2 FYNNEI. This CDR3 spans 12 amino acids. V was clipped by 6 bases and J by 7 bases; unmatched bases: 6. The chain's CDR3 is CASRPDREEQYF. Here the CDR3 DNA reads TGTGCCAGCAGACCCGACAGGGAGGAGCAGTACTTC.

This clone showed up just a few times. J is TRBJ1-1 and V is TRBV7-9; a weak D match, TRBD1 (5 bases). Trimming shortened V by 5 bases and J by 5 bases, and 15 bases separated the two germline ends. The CDR3 has 14 residues. CDR1 and CDR2 from the germline V gene are SEHNR and FQNEAQ (reference sequence). Here the CDR3 DNA reads TGTGCCAGCAGCCATGACGGGGAGGGGACTGAAGCTTTCTTT. This translates into CASSHDGEGTEAFF.

The gene calls are TRBV9 and TRBJ2-5, with D perhaps matching TRBD1 (5 bases). CDR1 and CDR2 from the germline V gene are SGDLS and YYNGEE. Trimming left V 0 bases short and J 2 bases short, with 14 bases between. The CDR3 extends over 16 amino acids. The CDR3 region has the DNA TGTGCCAGCAGCGTAGGGATAGGGGCCGATCAAGAGACCCAGTACTTC. It codes for CASSVGIGADQETQYF.

A remark on this clone: The junction does not match germline at one end; this may be a read error. This sequence joins TRBV7-8 and TRBJ2-7; TRBD2 is a possible D gene (5 bases). CDR3 length: 13 residues. The germline CDR1 and CDR2 sequences are SGHVS and FQNEAQ. CDR3 coding DNA: TGTGCCAGCAGCCAAGCGGTAGTCTACGAGCGGTACTTC. Translated, it gives CASSQAVVYERYF.

This chain connects TRBV13 to TRBJ2-3, with a tentative D call TRBD2 (7 bases). The CDR3 spans 15 residues. The germline V and J ends were trimmed by 3 bases and 4 bases, with 14 bases remaining between them. CDR1 PRHDT and CDR2 FYEKMQ come from the germline V gene (reference sequence). DNA of the CDR3: TGTGCCAGCAGCTTCCCTGCGGGGGCGGCAGATACGCAGTATTTT. This sequence encodes CASSFPAGAADTQYF.

This clone was seen a handful of times. The V gene is TRBV7-9, the J gene TRBJ1-3; D not certain. This CDR3 spans 16 amino acids. Trimming pared 7 bases from V and 0 bases from J, leaving 16 bases between. The germline gives CDR1 SEHNR, CDR2 FQNEAQ (reference sequence). For the CDR3, the DNA is TGTGCCAGCACCAAGTCAGGCGGGCTCTCTGGAAACACCATATATTTT. The encoded protein is CASTKSGGLSGNTIYF. The whole variable domain, remainder taken from reference TRBV7-9 and TRBJ1-3, is DTGVSQNPRHKITKRGQNVTFRCDPISEHNRLYWYRQTLGQGPEFLTYFQNEAQLEKSRLLSDRFSAERPKGSFSTLEIQRTEQGDSAMYLCASTKSGGLSGNTIYFGEGSWLTVV.

This clone was seen more than once but under ten times. The V gene is TRBV5-1, the J gene TRBJ2-1; 11 bases align to TRBD2. The J segment lost 7 bases and the V segment lost 2 bases, leaving 5 bases of the junction unmatched. CDR3 length: 15 amino acids. CDR1 and CDR2 from the germline V gene are SGHRS and YFSETQ. CDR3 residues: CASSLLAGVWNEQFF. CDR3 in DNA: TGCGCCAGCAGCTTACTAGCGGGAGTATGGAATGAGCAGTTCTTC.

This sequence joins TRBV7-9 and TRBJ2-5; 7 positions match TRBD1. J gave up 2 bases and V 4 bases, and 7 bases lay outside the gene matches. This CDR3 region has 15 residues. The germline CDR1 and CDR2 sequences are SEHNR and FQNEAQ (reference sequence). DNA of the CDR3: TGTGCCAGCAGCTATGGGACAGTCTCACAAGAGACCCAGTACTTC. It is translated as CASSYGTVSQETQYF. The full variable domain, rest sourced from reference TRBV7-9 and TRBJ2-5, is DTGVSQNPRHKITKRGQNVTFRCDPISEHNRLYWYRQTLGQGPEFLTYFQNEAQLEKSRLLSDRFSAERPKGSFSTLEIQRTEQGDSAMYLCASSYGTVSQETQYFGPGTRLLVL.

The chain is built from TRBV7-2 and TRBJ2-1, with 8 bases fitting TRBD2. CDR1 SGHTA and CDR2 FQGNSA come from the germline V gene. This CDR3 contains 15 residues. V shed 5 bases and J 3 bases; nucleotides not matched to a gene: 6. The CDR3: CASSISGTVYNEQFF. CDR3 nucleotides: TGTGCCAGCAGCATTAGCGGGACCGTCTACAATGAGCAGTTCTTC. Full variable domain (outside the CDR3, taken from reference TRBV7-2 and TRBJ2-1): GAGVSQSPSNKVTEKGKDVELRCDPISGHTALYWYRQSLGQGLEFLIYFQGNSAPDKSGLPSDRFSAERTGGSVSTLTIQRTQQEDSAVYLCASSISGTVYNEQFFGPGTRLTVL.

This clone was counted a few times. This chain uses TRBV2 with TRBJ2-7; TRBD1 might be the D (6 bases). The CDR3 has 16 amino acids. CDR1 is SNHLY and CDR2 is FYNNEI in the germline V gene. Trimming shortened V by 1 base and J by 3 bases, and 16 bases separated the two germline ends. The CDR3 protein is CASSEGGRVVNYEQYF. The CDR3, as DNA: TGTGCCAGCAGTGAAGGGGGGCGGGTAGTCAACTACGAGCAGTACTTC.

This sequence joins TRBV7-2 and TRBJ2-7, with 7 bases aligning to TRBD1. The trim removed 5 bases at V and 4 bases at J, leaving 8 bases unmatched. Germline lookup yields CDR1 SGHTA and CDR2 FQGNSA. The CDR3 extends over 14 amino acids. The CDR3 protein is CASSPQTGIYEQYF. The CDR3 region has the DNA TGTGCCAGCAGCCCCCAGACAGGGATTTACGAGCAGTACTTC.

This sequence joins TRBV5-1 and TRBJ2-1, with TRBD2 matching over 12 bases. Trimming took 4 bases from V and 7 from J; bases not matched to a gene: 3. CDR3 length: 14 amino acids. The germline V gene has CDR1 SGHRS and CDR2 YFSETQ. For the CDR3, the DNA is TGCGCCAGCAGCGCCGGACTAGCGGGGAATGAGCAGTTCTTC. Its protein is CASSAGLAGNEQFF.